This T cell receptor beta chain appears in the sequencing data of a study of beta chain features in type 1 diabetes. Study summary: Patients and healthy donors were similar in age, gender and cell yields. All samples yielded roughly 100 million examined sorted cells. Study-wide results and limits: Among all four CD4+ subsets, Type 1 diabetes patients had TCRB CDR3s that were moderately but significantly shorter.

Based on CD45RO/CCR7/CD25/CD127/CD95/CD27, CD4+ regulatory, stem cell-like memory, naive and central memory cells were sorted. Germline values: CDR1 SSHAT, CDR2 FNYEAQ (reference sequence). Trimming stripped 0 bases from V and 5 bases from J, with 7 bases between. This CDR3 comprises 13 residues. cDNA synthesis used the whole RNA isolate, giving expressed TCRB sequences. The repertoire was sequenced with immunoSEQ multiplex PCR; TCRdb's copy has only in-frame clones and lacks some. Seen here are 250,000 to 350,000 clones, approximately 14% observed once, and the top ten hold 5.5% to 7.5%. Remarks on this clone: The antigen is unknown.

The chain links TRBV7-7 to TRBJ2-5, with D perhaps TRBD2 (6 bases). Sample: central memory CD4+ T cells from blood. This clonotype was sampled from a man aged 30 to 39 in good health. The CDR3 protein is CASSLAGGETQYF. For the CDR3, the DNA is TGTGCCAGCAGCTTAGCAGGAGGGGAGACCCAGTACTTC.